The 21 T cell receptor beta chains below come from one sample, sequenced in a study of T cells in Graves' hyperthyroidism and ophthalmopathy. Using RNA transcripts as the source, TCR beta CDR3 regions were amplified. Carried out on the TCR CDR3, a first-round RT-PCR used the HTBI primer set. From the multiplex PCR reads, TCRdb called clonotypes with MiXCR, one entry per CDR3 protein. The table includes over 500,000 distinct CDR3 sequences, more than 15% detected once. The material sequenced was blood. The receptor set was obtained from a woman between 25 and 40 years old with Graves' ophthalmopathy.

As DNA, the CDR3 is TGCGCCAGCCACGACGTGCTCTCTGGAAACACCATATATTTT. It codes for CASHDVLSGNTIYF. The chain joins TRBV10-2 to TRBJ1-3; D uncertain. This CDR3 region has 14 residues. Germline loops: CDR1 WSHSY, CDR2 SAAADI. Trimming left V 8 bases short and J 0 bases short, with 11 bases between.

This clonotype was observed a single time. The junction and the germline gene differ at one end; a read error may be behind it. This CDR3 is CASSLGGGLYGQYF. In DNA, the CDR3 is TGTGCCAGCAGTCTGGGGGGGGGGCTCTACGGGCAGTACTTC. J is TRBJ2-7 and V is TRBV12-3 or TRBV12-4; TRBD2 is a possible D gene (7 bases). The CDR3 totals 14 residues.

This clonotype was observed many times. J is TRBJ1-5 and V is TRBV20-1, with D possibly TRBD1 on 5 matching bases. Germline CDR1 and CDR2: DFQATT and SNEGSKA (reference sequence). Trimming stripped 3 bases from V and 0 bases from J, with 6 bases between. The CDR3 covers 13 residues. In DNA, the CDR3 is TGCAGTGCTAGGACAGATAGCAATCAGCCCCAGCATTTT. Protein product: CSARTDSNQPQHF.

The chain recombines TRBV2 with TRBJ2-2; D remains unclear. Trimming took off 8 bases at V and 10 bases at J, with 20 bases between the two ends. Germline CDR1 reads SNHLY; CDR2 reads FYNNEI. There are 14 residues in the CDR3. CDR3 nucleotides: TGTGCCAGCGGTCGATCTTTCTTTGCCCAGGAGCTGTTTTTT. This sequence encodes CASGRSFFAQELFF.

This clonotype was seen a handful of times. This CDR3 is CASSALTGYNEKLFF. CDR3 bases: TGTGCCAGCAGTGCCCTGACAGGGTATAATGAAAAACTGTTTTTT. The V gene is TRBV28, the J gene TRBJ1-4, with 7 bases matching TRBD1. This CDR3 contains 15 residues. Per germline, CDR1 MDHEN and CDR2 SYDVKM. V lost 5 bases to trimming and J lost 4 bases; unmatched junction nucleotides: 7. The full variable domain, its missing parts supplied by reference TRBV28 and TRBJ1-4, is DVKVTQSSRYLVKRTGEKVFLECVQDMDHENMFWYRQDPGLGLRLIYFSYDVKMKEKGDIPEGYSVSREKKERFSLILESASTNQTSMYLCASSALTGYNEKLFFGSGTQLSVL.

Many counts were recorded for this clonotype. The V and J genes are TRBV28 and TRBJ1-5; no clear D gene. Germline loops: CDR1 MDHEN, CDR2 SYDVKM. V was cut by 6 bases and J by 3 bases, with 12 bases left in between. The CDR3 consists of 14 residues. The chain's CDR3 is CASRSAAVNQPQHF. The DNA for the CDR3 is TGTGCCAGCAGGTCCGCGGCAGTCAATCAGCCCCAGCATTTT.

This clonotype was seen more than once but under ten times. The chain couples TRBV6-1 to TRBJ2-4, with D possibly TRBD1 on 6 matching bases. Germline V gene sequence: CDR1 MNHNS, CDR2 SASEGT. Trimming shortened V by 3 bases and J by 8 bases, and 11 bases separated the two germline ends. The CDR3 loop spans 13 amino acids. The CDR3 nucleotides are TGTGCCAGCAGTGAGGGGGCGTCGTACATTCAGTACTTC. The encoded protein is CASSEGASYIQYF.

There are a few counts of this clonotype. This chain connects TRBV5-1 to TRBJ2-1; TRBD1 matches at 8 bases. V shed 4 bases and J 8 bases; nucleotides not matched to a gene: 14. The germline V gene has CDR1 SGHRS and CDR2 YFSETQ. There are 16 residues in the CDR3. CDR3 nucleotide sequence: TGCGCCAGCAGCGCCGGACAGGGTAATTTTTTTGATGAGCAGTTCTTC. Amino acids: CASSAGQGNFFDEQFF.

This clonotype was observed many times. This chain joins TRBV2 and TRBJ2-2; D is perhaps TRBD1 or TRBD2 (5 bases each). The CDR3 spans 15 residues. From germline, CDR1 is SNHLY and CDR2 FYNNEI. V dropped 8 bases and J dropped 7 bases, with 20 bases sitting between them. The CDR3 protein is CASHRDRLDGGELFF. CDR3 bases: TGTGCCAGCCACCGGGACCGCTTGGACGGCGGGGAGCTGTTTTTT.

The gene calls are TRBV2 and TRBJ1-5; D may be TRBD1 (6 bases). V lost 4 bases and J 3 bases, leaving 10 bases between the germline ends. Germline assignment: CDR1 SNHLY and CDR2 FYNNEI. The CDR3 has 14 amino acids. The CDR3 DNA reads TGTGCCAGCAGTGTGGGGGCGGACAATCAGCCCCAGCATTTT. Amino acid sequence: CASSVGADNQPQHF.

This clonotype showed up just a few times. J is TRBJ1-5 and V is TRBV20-1, with a tentative D call TRBD1 (6 bases). CDR3 length: 16 residues. Germline V CDR1 and CDR2: DFQATT, SNEGSKA (reference sequence). The V end lost 1 base, the J end lost 1 base, and 14 bases lay between the germline ends. The CDR3 spells CSARAGGAGSNQPQHF. DNA of the CDR3: TGCAGTGCTAGAGCCGGGGGGGCAGGGAGCAATCAGCCCCAGCATTTT.

The rearrangement joins TRBV19 to TRBJ2-1, with TRBD2 matching over 7 bases. The germline gives CDR1 LNHDA, CDR2 SQIVND (reference sequence). The V gene end was trimmed by 7 bases and the J gene end by 9 bases; junction bases not matched to a gene: 12. The length of the CDR3 is 14 residues. This CDR3 reads CASTPLAVFGEQFF. CDR3 coding DNA: TGTGCCAGTACCCCCCTAGCGGTCTTTGGTGAGCAGTTCTTC. The complete variable domain, with remaining parts taken from reference TRBV19 and TRBJ2-1, reads DGGITQSPKYLFRKEGQNVTLSCEQNLNHDAMYWYRQDPGQGLRLIYYSQIVNDFQKGDIAEGYSVSREKKESFPLTVTSAQKNPTAFYLCASTPLAVFGEQFFGPGTRLTVL.

The V call is TRBV9, the J call TRBJ2-5; D remains ambiguous. Trimming removed 4 bases at V and 1 base at J, with 11 bases between. The CDR3 has 14 residues. Looked up from germline, CDR1 is SGDLS and CDR2 is YYNGEE. In nucleotides, the CDR3 is TGTGCCAGCAGCCCCCCTGAGAGCCAAGAGACCCAGTACTTC. Its translation is CASSPPESQETQYF. Using reference TRBV9 and TRBJ2-5 for the parts outside the CDR3, the full variable domain is DSGVTQTPKHLITATGQRVTLRCSPRSGDLSVYWYQQSLDQGLQFLIQYYNGEERAKGNILERFSAQQFPDLHSELNLSSLELGDSALYFCASSPPESQETQYFGPGTRLLVL.

This chain links TRBV29-1 with TRBJ2-4, with 9 bases matching TRBD1. The CDR3 loop spans 14 amino acids. The ends lost 7 bases at V and 6 bases at J; junction bases unmatched: 10. CDR1 and CDR2 (germline): SQVTM, ANQGSEA. DNA of the CDR3: TGCAGCGCCGCACAGGGGGCGGGTGGAAACATTCAGTACTTC. Its protein product is CSAAQGAGGNIQYF.

This clonotype was picked up many times. This chain links TRBV12-3 or TRBV12-4 with TRBJ1-5; no clear D. The CDR3 is 13 residues long. The V and J ends lost 0 bases and 3 bases respectively, with 3 bases between them. Here the CDR3 reads CASSLASNQPQHF. In nucleotides, the CDR3 is TGTGCCAGCAGTTTAGCCTCCAATCAGCCCCAGCATTTT.

There are many counts of this clonotype. The genes are TRBV7-2 and TRBJ1-1, with 7 positions matching TRBD1. Per germline, CDR1 SGHTA and CDR2 FQGNSA. The CDR3 has 15 residues. J lost 1 base, V lost 5 bases, and 7 bases had no gene match. The CDR3 loop reads CASSPRTGPNTEAFF. In DNA form, the CDR3 reads TGTGCCAGCAGCCCACGGACAGGCCCGAACACTGAAGCTTTCTTT.

This clonotype was observed at least ten times. This CDR3 is CASSGDRSRNEQFF. Here the CDR3 DNA reads TGTGCCAGCAGCGGGGACAGGTCCCGCAATGAGCAGTTCTTC. V usage is TRBV2 and J usage is TRBJ2-1, with TRBD1 matching 8 bases. In germline, CDR1 is SNHLY, CDR2 FYNNEI. V was clipped by 6 bases and J by 6 bases; unmatched bases: 7. This CDR3 has 14 residues.

This clonotype has ten or more counts. The chain combines TRBV11-2 with TRBJ1-1; D gene uncertain. Germline-derived CDR1 and CDR2 are SGHAT and FQNNGV. V lost 5 bases to trimming and J lost 1 base, with 17 bases between them. The CDR3 covers 16 residues. CDR3 sequence reads: CASSRSQAVTNTEAFF. The DNA for the CDR3 is TGTGCCAGCAGCCGTTCGCAGGCAGTCACGAACACTGAAGCTTTCTTT.

Worth noting for this clonotype: Being one base from a much bigger clone, this may be a read error. The rearrangement joins TRBV20-1 to TRBJ2-7; TRBD2 might be the D (6 bases). The germline V and J ends were trimmed by 0 bases and 2 bases, with 8 bases remaining between them. The length of the CDR3 is 13 residues. Looked up from germline, CDR1 is DFQATT and CDR2 is SNEGSKA (reference sequence). The CDR3 spells CSARDSGTYEQYF. CDR3 in DNA: TGCAGTGCTAGAGATAGCGGAACCTACGAGCAGTACTTC.

This clonotype was observed at least ten times. The chain couples TRBV6-1 to TRBJ2-7; 8 bases line up with TRBD1. Germline assignment: CDR1 MNHNS and CDR2 SASEGT. CDR3 length: 15 residues. J was trimmed by 4 bases and V by 2 bases; bases with no gene match: 7. CDR3 protein: CASSELVTGAYEQYF. The CDR3 DNA reads as TGTGCCAGCAGTGAATTGGTGACAGGGGCGTACGAGCAGTACTTC.

This clonotype showed up many times. V and J are TRBV7-3 and TRBJ2-5, with 16 bases aligning to TRBD2. V dropped 4 bases and J dropped 4; count of bases not matched to a gene: 9. Germline CDR1 reads SGHTA; CDR2 reads FQGTGA. The length of the CDR3 is 18 residues. The CDR3 sequence is CASSSGTSGRARGETQYF. The CDR3 DNA is TGTGCCAGCAGCTCGGGGACTAGCGGGAGGGCCAGGGGAGAGACCCAGTACTTC.